This T cell receptor beta chain is drawn from a study of CD8 T cells in ankylosing spondylitis. Study-level findings and limits: A subset of motif variants has previously been described in the synovial fluid and blood of reactive arthritis.

MiXCR, run by TCRdb on the 5' RACE reads, gives a single entry per CDR3 protein. There are about 64,000 distinct CDR3 sequences in the sample; approximately 6% occur only once, and around 5.3% lies in the top ten. The CDR3 has 13 residues. The ends were cut back, 0 bases at V and 5 bases at J, with 7 bases in the middle. Germline V CDR1 and CDR2: SGHDN, FVKESK. This clonotype was observed at least ten times. What it binds is not known. This sequence joins TRBV14 and TRBJ1-2; D remains unclear. The sample comprised synovial fluid, either unsorted or a sorted T cell fraction (not recorded which). The receptor was derived from a male donor with ankylosing spondylitis. Here the CDR3 DNA reads TGTGCCAGCAGCCAAGATTCCGAGTATGGCTACACCTTC. Amino acid sequence: CASSQDSEYGYTF.